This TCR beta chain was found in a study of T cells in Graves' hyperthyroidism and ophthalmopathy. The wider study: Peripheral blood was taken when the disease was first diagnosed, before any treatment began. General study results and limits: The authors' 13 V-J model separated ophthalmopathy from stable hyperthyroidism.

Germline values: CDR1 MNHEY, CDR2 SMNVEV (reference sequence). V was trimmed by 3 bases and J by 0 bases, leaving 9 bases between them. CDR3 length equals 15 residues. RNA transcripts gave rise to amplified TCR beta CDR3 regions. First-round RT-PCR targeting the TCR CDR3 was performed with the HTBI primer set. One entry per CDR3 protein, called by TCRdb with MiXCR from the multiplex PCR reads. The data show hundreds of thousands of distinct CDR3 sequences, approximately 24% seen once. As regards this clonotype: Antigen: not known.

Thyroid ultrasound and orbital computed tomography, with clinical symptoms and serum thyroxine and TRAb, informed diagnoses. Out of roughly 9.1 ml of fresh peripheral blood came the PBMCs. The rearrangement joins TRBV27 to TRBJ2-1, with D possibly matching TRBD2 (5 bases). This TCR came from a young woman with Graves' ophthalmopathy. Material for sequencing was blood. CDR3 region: CASSLLGSSYNEQFF. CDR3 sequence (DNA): TGTGCCAGCAGTTTGTTGGGGAGCTCCTACAATGAGCAGTTCTTC.